A selection of T cell receptor beta chains follows, all from one sample in a study of blood T cell repertoires in COVID-19. Sequencing was performed with immunoSEQ multiplex PCR; in TCRdb, only in-frame clones are kept and a portion is missing. The data hold about 140,000 clones, with 81% observed a single time. Sequencing was performed on peripheral blood. All receptors derive from a human donor in a cohort sampled during active COVID-19. Both conserved end residues are trimmed from each CDR3.

j_call	v_call	cdr3_aa
TRBJ2-2	TRBV4-2	ASSQDWRTDTGELF
TRBJ2-2	TRBV6-4	ASSAANTGELF
TRBJ2-7	TRBV5-1	ASSLGETGTGGFRMYEQY
TRBJ2-7	TRBV28	ASSLRLAGVGEQY
TRBJ2-7	TRBV5-4	ASSFSSSLGGEQY
TRBJ1-1	TRBV18	ASSSRQTPNTEAF
TRBJ2-5	TRBV5-1	ASSPEDLETQY
TRBJ2-7	TRBV4-3	ASSQVPGLLTYEQY
TRBJ2-5	TRBV28	ASSPWQGRETQY
TRBJ2-7	TRBV7-8	ASSGTSGAYEQY
TRBJ1-2	TRBV19	ASSIQVNYGYT
TRBJ2-7	TRBV7-2	ASSLAPEYEQY
TRBJ2-1	TRBV5-1	ASTIGGEPYNEQF